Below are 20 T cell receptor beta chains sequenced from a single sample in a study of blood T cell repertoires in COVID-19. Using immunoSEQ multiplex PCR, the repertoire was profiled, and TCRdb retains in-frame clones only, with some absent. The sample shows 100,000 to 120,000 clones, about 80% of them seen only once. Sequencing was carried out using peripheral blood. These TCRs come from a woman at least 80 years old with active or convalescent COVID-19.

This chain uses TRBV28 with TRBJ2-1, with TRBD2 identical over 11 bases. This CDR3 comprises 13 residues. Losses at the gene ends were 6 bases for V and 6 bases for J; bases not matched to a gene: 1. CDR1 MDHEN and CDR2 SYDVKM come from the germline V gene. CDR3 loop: CASRLAGGNEQFF. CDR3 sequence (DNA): TGTGCCAGCAGGCTAGCGGGAGGCAATGAGCAGTTCTTC.

CDR3 loop: CASSFLAGVAGELFF. For the CDR3, the DNA is TGTGCCAGCAGCTTTCTAGCGGGAGTGGCCGGGGAGCTGTTTTTT. The gene calls are TRBV7-3 and TRBJ2-2; 10 nucleotides agree with TRBD2. The germline V gene has CDR1 SGHTA and CDR2 FQGTGA. CDR3 length: 15 amino acids. V was pared by 3 bases and J by 6 bases, with 4 bases of the junction left unmatched.

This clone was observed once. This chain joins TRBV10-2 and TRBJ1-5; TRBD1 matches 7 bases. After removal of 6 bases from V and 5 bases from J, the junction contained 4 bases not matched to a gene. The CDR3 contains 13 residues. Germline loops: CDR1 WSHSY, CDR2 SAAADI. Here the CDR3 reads CASRRTGYQPQHF. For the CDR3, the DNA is TGCGCCAGCAGAAGGACAGGTTATCAGCCCCAGCATTTT.

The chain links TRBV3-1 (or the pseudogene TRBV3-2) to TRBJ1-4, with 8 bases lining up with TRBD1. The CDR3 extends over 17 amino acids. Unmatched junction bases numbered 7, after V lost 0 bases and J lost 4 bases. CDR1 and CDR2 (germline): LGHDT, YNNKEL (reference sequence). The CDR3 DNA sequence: TGTGCCAGCAGCCAAGAGCCCACAGGGGGGGGTAATGAAAAACTGTTTTTT. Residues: CASSQEPTGGGNEKLFF.

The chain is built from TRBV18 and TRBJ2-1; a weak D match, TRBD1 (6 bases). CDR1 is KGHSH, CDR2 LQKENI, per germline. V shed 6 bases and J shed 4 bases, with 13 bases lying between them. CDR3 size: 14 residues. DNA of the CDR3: TGTGCCAGCTCCCCAGACAGGTCTTACAATGAGCAGTTCTTC. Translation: CASSPDRSYNEQFF.

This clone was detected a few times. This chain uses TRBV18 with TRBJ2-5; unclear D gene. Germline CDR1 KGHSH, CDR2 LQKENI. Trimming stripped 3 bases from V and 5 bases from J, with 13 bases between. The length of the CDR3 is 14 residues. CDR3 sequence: CASSPQSNSETQYF. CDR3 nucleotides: TGTGCCAGCTCACCTCAATCCAACAGCGAGACCCAGTACTTC. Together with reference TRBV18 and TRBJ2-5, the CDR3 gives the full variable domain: NAGVMQNPRHLVRRRGQEARLRCSPMKGHSHVYWYRQLPEEGLKFMVYLQKENIIDESGMPKERFSAEFPKEGPSILRIQQVVRGDSAAYFCASSPQSNSETQYFGPGTRLLVL.

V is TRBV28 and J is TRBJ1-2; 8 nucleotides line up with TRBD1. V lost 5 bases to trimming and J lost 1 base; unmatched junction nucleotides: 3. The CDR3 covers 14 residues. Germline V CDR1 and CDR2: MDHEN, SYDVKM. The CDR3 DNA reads TGTGCCAGCAGTCGACAGGGGAATAACTATGGCTACACCTTC. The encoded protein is CASSRQGNNYGYTF.

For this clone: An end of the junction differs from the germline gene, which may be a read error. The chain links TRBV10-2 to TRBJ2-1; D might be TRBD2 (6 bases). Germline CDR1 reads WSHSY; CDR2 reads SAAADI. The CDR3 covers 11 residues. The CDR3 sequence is CASSEGGVGLF. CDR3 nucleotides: TGCGCCAGCAGTGAGGGAGGGGTGGGCCTCTTC.

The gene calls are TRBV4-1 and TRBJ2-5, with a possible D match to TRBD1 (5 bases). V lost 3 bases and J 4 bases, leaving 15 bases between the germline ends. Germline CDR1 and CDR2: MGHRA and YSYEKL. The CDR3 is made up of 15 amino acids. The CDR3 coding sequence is TGCGCCAGCAGCCATGGGGCAGGGCCTCCAGAGACCCAGTACTTC. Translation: CASSHGAGPPETQYF.

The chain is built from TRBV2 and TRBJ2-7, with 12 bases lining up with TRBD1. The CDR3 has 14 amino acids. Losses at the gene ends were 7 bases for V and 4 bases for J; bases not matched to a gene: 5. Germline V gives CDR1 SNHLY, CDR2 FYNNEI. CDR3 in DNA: TGTGCCAGCACAGGGACAGGGGGCTCGTACGAGCAGTACTTC. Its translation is CASTGTGGSYEQYF.

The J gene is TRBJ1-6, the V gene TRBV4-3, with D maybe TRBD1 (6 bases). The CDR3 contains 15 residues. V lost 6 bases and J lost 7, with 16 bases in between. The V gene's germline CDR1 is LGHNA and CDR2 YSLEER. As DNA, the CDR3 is TGCGCCAGCAGATTTAGAACAGGGATCAATTCACCCCTCCACTTT. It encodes CASRFRTGINSPLHF.

CDR3 amino acids: CASSSDQPAGDTQYF. As DNA, the CDR3 is TGTGCCAGCAGCTCAGACCAGCCCGCGGGGGATACGCAGTATTTT. The chain joins TRBV7-9 to TRBJ2-3; TRBD2 might be the D (6 bases). Germline V gene sequence: CDR1 SEHNR, CDR2 FQNEAQ (reference sequence). Trimming shortened V by 4 bases and J by 6 bases, and 17 bases separated the two germline ends. The CDR3 runs to 15 residues.

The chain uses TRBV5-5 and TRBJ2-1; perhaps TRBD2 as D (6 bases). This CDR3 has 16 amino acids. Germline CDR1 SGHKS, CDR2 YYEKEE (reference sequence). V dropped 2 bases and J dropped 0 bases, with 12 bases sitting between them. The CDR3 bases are TGTGCCAGCAGCTTCGGGGCGGGGAGCTCCTACAATGAGCAGTTCTTC. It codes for CASSFGAGSSYNEQFF.

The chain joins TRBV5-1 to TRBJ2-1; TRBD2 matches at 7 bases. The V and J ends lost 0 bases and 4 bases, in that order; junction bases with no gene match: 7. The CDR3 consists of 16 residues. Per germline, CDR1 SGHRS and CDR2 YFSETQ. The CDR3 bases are TGCGCCAGCAGCTTGGACGTGCTAGCGGTGTACAATGAGCAGTTCTTC. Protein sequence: CASSLDVLAVYNEQFF.

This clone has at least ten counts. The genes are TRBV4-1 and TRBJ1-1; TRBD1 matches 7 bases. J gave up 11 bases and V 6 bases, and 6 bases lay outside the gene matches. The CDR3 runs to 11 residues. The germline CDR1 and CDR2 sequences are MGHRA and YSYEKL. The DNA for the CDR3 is TGCGCCAGCAGAGACAGGGATCGGGCTTTCTTT. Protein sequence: CASRDRDRAFF.

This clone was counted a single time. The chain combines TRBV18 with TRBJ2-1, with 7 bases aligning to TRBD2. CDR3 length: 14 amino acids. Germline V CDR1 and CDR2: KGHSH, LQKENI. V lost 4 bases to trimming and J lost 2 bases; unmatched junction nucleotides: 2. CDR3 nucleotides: TGTGCCAGCTCACGGGAGGGCCCCTACAATGAGCAGTTCTTC. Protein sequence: CASSREGPYNEQFF. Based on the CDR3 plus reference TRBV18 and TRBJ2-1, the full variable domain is NAGVMQNPRHLVRRRGQEARLRCSPMKGHSHVYWYRQLPEEGLKFMVYLQKENIIDESGMPKERFSAEFPKEGPSILRIQQVVRGDSAAYFCASSREGPYNEQFFGPGTRLTVL.

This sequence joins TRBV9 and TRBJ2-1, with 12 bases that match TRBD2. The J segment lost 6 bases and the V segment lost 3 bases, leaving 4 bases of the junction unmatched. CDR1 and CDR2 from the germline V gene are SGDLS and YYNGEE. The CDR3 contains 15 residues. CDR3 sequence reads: CASSGLAGGINEQFF. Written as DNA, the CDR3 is TGTGCCAGCAGCGGGCTAGCGGGAGGGATCAATGAGCAGTTCTTC.

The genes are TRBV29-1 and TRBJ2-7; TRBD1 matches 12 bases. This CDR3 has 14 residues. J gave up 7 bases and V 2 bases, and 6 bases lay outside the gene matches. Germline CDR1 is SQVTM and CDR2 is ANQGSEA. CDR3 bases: TGCAGCGTTGAATTGGGACAGGGGGCGCAGGAGCAGTACTTC. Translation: CSVELGQGAQEQYF.

In nucleotides, the CDR3 is TGTGCCAGCTCACCATCATCCCTACTGGCAGGGGGCTACGAGCAGTACTTC. Translation: CASSPSSLLAGGYEQYF. This rearrangement joins TRBV18 to TRBJ2-7; 7 nucleotides match TRBD1. The V and J ends lost 2 bases and 3 bases, in that order; junction bases with no gene match: 13. Germline loops: CDR1 KGHSH, CDR2 LQKENI. This CDR3 contains 17 residues. Supplemented by reference TRBV18 and TRBJ2-7, the full variable domain reads NAGVMQNPRHLVRRRGQEARLRCSPMKGHSHVYWYRQLPEEGLKFMVYLQKENIIDESGMPKERFSAEFPKEGPSILRIQQVVRGDSAAYFCASSPSSLLAGGYEQYFGPGTRLTVT.

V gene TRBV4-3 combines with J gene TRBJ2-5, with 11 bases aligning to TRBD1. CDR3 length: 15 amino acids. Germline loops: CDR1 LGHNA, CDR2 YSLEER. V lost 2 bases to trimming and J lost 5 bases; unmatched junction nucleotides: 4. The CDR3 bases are TGCGCCAGCAGCCAAACGGGACAGGGGGTGGAGACCCAGTACTTC. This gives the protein CASSQTGQGVETQYF.